This entry features one T cell receptor beta chain sequence. Its target is unknown. One junction end disagrees with the germline gene, perhaps due to a read error. Amplification of TCR alpha and beta CDR3 regions from RNA used iRepertoire nested multiplex PCR. TCRdb independently ran MiXCR on the multiplex PCR reads; one entry per CDR3 protein. The table shows roughly 120,000 distinct CDR3 sequences, with 20% to 25% occurring only once. The sample comes from a study of glioma-infiltrating T cells. Study conclusions and caveats: Tissue-blood divergence was below expectation in non-neoplastic patients, above in gliomas.

Germline loops: CDR1 MNHEY, CDR2 SVGEGT. This CDR3 comprises 15 residues. V and J are TRBV6-2 or TRBV6-3 and TRBJ2-5, with 9 bases lining up with TRBD1. The sequenced sample was glioma tissue, nonneoplastic brain tissue, or PBMCs (not recorded which). This receptor was taken from a human donor with low-grade glioma or glioblastoma, undergoing nonglioma brain surgery, or in good health (not recorded which). In DNA, the CDR3 is TGTGCCAGCAGTCCCCGACAGGGGGTAAAAGAGAACCAGTACTTC. It is translated as CASSPRQGVKENQYF.